The T cell receptor beta chain under discussion was sequenced for a study of breast tumors, draining lymph nodes, adjacent tissues (dated by TCRdb to about 2016). At the level of the whole study: The study compared TCR beta repertoires across tumor, adjacent nontumor tissue and axillary lymph nodes from breast cancer patients. In human breast cancer, the study set out to assess how tumor, surrounding tissue and draining lymph node repertoires relate to one another and whether T cells might be exchanged between them.

The lymph node samples were taken from the axillary draining lymph nodes of breast cancer patients. The sample holds a few counts of this clonotype. Which antigen it targets is not known. Germline is not matched at one junction end, which may reflect a read error. The sequencer was an Illumina HiSeq 2000. TCR beta chain libraries were generated through multiplex PCR amplification. The amplified TCR beta chain products were analyzed by high-throughput sequencing. TCRdb took the public reads, trimmed them with fastp at Q25, ran MiXCR for clone calling and kept in-frame beta chains. Merged by CDR3 protein, the rows form single entries marked with the most common genes and DNA. For this sample the table gives roughly 260,000 distinct CDR3 sequences, of which 30% to 35% were detected only once. Around 1% of the sample rests with the top ten. CDR1 and CDR2 (MNHEY, SVGAGI) derive from the germline V gene. The CDR3 sequence holds 13 residues, the cysteine and phenylalanine included. Only the CDR3 DNA is retained, 39 bases long and in frame from the first base.

The study at large found these results: The data were considered consistent with the idea that most tumor T cells come from the lymph node and then expand in tumor tissue. Tumor and nontumor tissue repertoires were significantly more similar in luminal-like than in basal-like breast cancer. Tumor T-cell repertoires showed less diversity than lymph node repertoires and more diversity than nontumor tissue repertoires, and tumor T-cell repertoires showed preferential V and J gene usage. The conclusion that tumor T cells originate in lymph nodes was presented as consistent with a hypothesis rather than as directly demonstrated.

This receptor was obtained from a female donor with breast cancer. Some clones in this sample may be carry-over from other donors' samples. Recombination connected TRBV6-5 to TRBJ2-2, with the D segment identity uncertain. Sequencing was performed on axillary lymph node tissue. CDR3 reads: CASSHSGVGELFF. In nucleotides, the sequence is TGTGCCAGCAGTCACTCTGGGGTCGGGGAGCTGTTTTTT.